Following are 20 T cell receptor beta chains from one sample sequenced in a study of T cell responses to AZD1222 COVID-19 vaccine. The table came from immunoSEQ multiplex PCR; TCRdb's copy has only in-frame clones and leaves some out. The data hold about 110,000 clones, with roughly 85% observed a single time. Source: peripheral blood, taken 28 days after the second AZD1222 dose. Source of these receptors: an adult who received the AZD1222 COVID-19 vaccine.

This chain joins TRBV5-6 and TRBJ1-1; 7 bases map to TRBD1. This CDR3 spans 15 amino acids. The trim removed 5 bases at V and 4 bases at J, leaving 11 bases unmatched. Germline V gene sequence: CDR1 SGHDT, CDR2 YYEEEE. The CDR3: CASSSTGPVSTEAFF. The CDR3 nucleotides are TGTGCCAGCAGTTCGACAGGGCCTGTGAGCACTGAAGCTTTCTTT. The full variable domain, its missing parts supplied by reference TRBV5-6 and TRBJ1-1, is DAGVTQSPTHLIKTRGQQVTLRCSPKSGHDTVSWYQQALGQGPQFIFQYYEEEERQRGNFPDRFSGHQFPNYSSELNVNALLLGDSALYLCASSSTGPVSTEAFFGQGTRLTVV.

This clone was seen only a few times. The J gene is TRBJ2-7, the V gene TRBV25-1, with a possible D match to TRBD2 (5 bases). This CDR3 spans 14 amino acids. Germline CDR1 reads MGHDK; CDR2 reads SYGVNS. Trimming left V 1 base short and J 0 bases short, with 7 bases between. This CDR3 reads CASSEFEGSYEQYF. The CDR3 nucleotides are TGTGCCAGCAGTGAATTTGAGGGCTCCTACGAGCAGTACTTC.

The chain carries TRBV2 and TRBJ1-5, with 8 nucleotides matching TRBD1. Per the germline V gene, CDR1 is SNHLY and CDR2 is FYNNEI. Germline trimming cut 1 base from V and 12 bases from J; bases unmatched to any gene: 2. The CDR3 sequence is 12 residues long. CDR3 DNA sequence: TGTGCCAGCAGTGAAGGGACAGGGATCCAGCATTTT. It specifies CASSEGTGIQHF.

The V call is TRBV30, the J call TRBJ2-3, with 13 positions matching TRBD2. Germline V gene sequence: CDR1 GTSNPN, CDR2 SVGIG (reference sequence). The V gene end was trimmed by 3 bases and the J gene end by 7 bases; junction bases not matched to a gene: 10. This CDR3 is built from 16 residues. CDR3: CAWSNGGTSGVNTQYF. CDR3 nucleotide sequence: TGTGCCTGGAGCAATGGCGGGACTAGCGGGGTTAATACGCAGTATTTT.

This rearrangement joins TRBV18 to TRBJ2-7; D is ambiguous. The V end was cut by 3 bases, the J end by 4 bases, with 13 bases between. The V gene's germline CDR1 is KGHSH and CDR2 LQKENI. The CDR3 has 14 residues. CDR3 loop: CASSPSPPEYEQYF. The CDR3 DNA reads TGTGCCAGCTCACCCTCTCCCCCAGAATACGAGCAGTACTTC. The variable domain in full, completed from reference TRBV18 and TRBJ2-7, reads NAGVMQNPRHLVRRRGQEARLRCSPMKGHSHVYWYRQLPEEGLKFMVYLQKENIIDESGMPKERFSAEFPKEGPSILRIQQVVRGDSAAYFCASSPSPPEYEQYFGPGTRLTVT.

This clone was seen once. The rearrangement links TRBV3-1 (or the pseudogene TRBV3-2) to TRBJ1-2; D is ambiguous. Per germline, CDR1 LGHDT and CDR2 YNNKEL (reference sequence). CDR3 length: 12 amino acids. V lost 2 bases and J lost 2, with 3 bases in between. CDR3 nucleotide sequence: TGTGCCAGCAGCCAAATGAACTATGGCTACACCTTC. Translation gives CASSQMNYGYTF.

The rearrangement joins TRBV9 to TRBJ1-2; possible D gene TRBD1, 6 bases. CDR1 SGDLS and CDR2 YYNGEE come from the germline V gene. Trimming took off 0 bases at V and 8 bases at J, with 8 bases between the two ends. The CDR3 has 12 amino acids. This chain's CDR3 is CASSVAGGGYTF. DNA for the CDR3: TGTGCCAGCAGCGTAGCCGGGGGCGGCTACACCTTC.

This clone was counted between two and nine times. V gene TRBV28 combines with J gene TRBJ1-6; the D is unclear. CDR3 length: 16 residues. Deletions cut 5 bases from V and 9 bases from J, with 20 bases between. Germline CDR1 MDHEN, CDR2 SYDVKM. The CDR3 DNA reads as TGTGCCAGCAGTCCCCACCGGTCCCCAGTGGGTTCACCCCTCCACTTT. Protein sequence: CASSPHRSPVGSPLHF.

This clone was seen a single time. The chain has TRBV6-2 or TRBV6-3 and TRBJ2-1; 9 bases agree with TRBD2. Germline CDR1 MNHEY, CDR2 SVGEGT. The CDR3 covers 15 residues. J gave up 4 bases and V 5 bases, and 6 bases lay outside the gene matches. CDR3 coding DNA: TGTGCCAGCAGTACGCGGGGGGGCCGATACAATGAGCAGTTCTTC. Residues: CASSTRGGRYNEQFF.

The J gene is TRBJ2-7, the V gene TRBV3-1 (or the pseudogene TRBV3-2), with TRBD2 matching 7 bases. Germline loops: CDR1 LGHDT, CDR2 YNNKEL (reference sequence). This CDR3 region has 15 residues. The V gene end was trimmed by 5 bases and the J gene end by 4 bases; junction bases not matched to a gene: 11. The CDR3 nucleotides are TGTGCCAGCAGCAACAGCGGGGAAGGCCGTTACGAGCAGTACTTC. Translation: CASSNSGEGRYEQYF.

V is TRBV20-1 and J is TRBJ1-1; D is unclear. CDR3 length: 10 amino acids. The V end lost 1 base, the J end lost 10 bases, and 7 bases lay between the germline ends. CDR1 and CDR2 (germline): DFQATT, SNEGSKA (reference sequence). CDR3 sequence: CSARGVRAFF. As DNA, the CDR3 is TGCAGTGCTAGAGGGGTGAGAGCTTTCTTT.

The rearrangement joins TRBV29-1 to TRBJ1-2, with TRBD1 as a possible D gene (5 bases). This CDR3 has 12 amino acids. Trimming stripped 3 bases from V and 7 bases from J, with 12 bases between. CDR1 and CDR2 (germline): SQVTM, ANQGSEA. The DNA of the CDR3 is TGCAGCGTTGACCCGGGGGACGCTGGCTACACCTTC. Protein sequence: CSVDPGDAGYTF.

V is TRBV7-2 and J is TRBJ2-5; 9 bases map to TRBD2. This CDR3 contains 16 residues. Per the germline V gene, CDR1 is SGHTA and CDR2 is FQGNSA. Germline trimming cut 4 bases from V and 4 bases from J; bases unmatched to any gene: 10. This CDR3 is CASSSVRGGAGETQYF. The CDR3 DNA follows: TGTGCCAGCAGCTCCGTTCGCGGGGGGGCGGGAGAGACCCAGTACTTC.

Remarks on this clone: Different DNA sequences within this sample yield the same CDR3. CDR3 sequence reads: CASSLGYEQYF. In DNA, the CDR3 is TGTGCCAGCAGCTTGGGGTACGAGCAGTACTTC. The rearrangement joins TRBV5-6 to TRBJ2-7; the D is unclear. From germline, CDR1 is SGHDT and CDR2 YYEEEE. The CDR3 consists of 11 residues. Trimming took off 0 bases at V and 4 bases at J, with 2 bases between the two ends.

The chain recombines TRBV30 with TRBJ2-1; possible D gene TRBD1, 6 bases. The CDR3 loop spans 13 amino acids. V was clipped by 1 base and J by 5 bases, with 9 bases between them. The germline CDR1 and CDR2 sequences are GTSNPN and SVGIG (reference sequence). The DNA for the CDR3 is TGTGCCTGGAGTGGGACAGTAAACAATGAGCAGTTCTTC. This sequence encodes CAWSGTVNNEQFF.

The gene calls are TRBV5-1 and TRBJ1-3; 7 bases fit TRBD1. The CDR3 covers 16 residues. The trim removed 0 bases at V and 6 bases at J, leaving 9 bases unmatched. The germline gives CDR1 SGHRS, CDR2 YFSETQ. The CDR3 nucleotides read TGCGCCAGCAGCTTGGGGCCAACCGACAGGGTAAACACCATATATTTT. Translation: CASSLGPTDRVNTIYF. Filled out from reference TRBV5-1 and TRBJ1-3, the complete variable domain reads KAGVTQTPRYLIKTRGQQVTLSCSPISGHRSVSWYQQTPGQGLQFLFEYFSETQRNKGNFPGRFSGRQFSNSRSEMNVSTLELGDSALYLCASSLGPTDRVNTIYFGEGSWLTVV.

The CDR3 bases are TGCGCCAGCAGCCAAGACGTAGGGCGGTACGAGCAGTACTTC. Protein sequence: CASSQDVGRYEQYF. The chain links TRBV4-1 to TRBJ2-7; no clear D. Germline V lookup: CDR1 MGHRA, CDR2 YSYEKL. CDR3 length: 14 residues. V was shortened by 0 bases and J by 4 bases, with 10 bases between the two germline ends.

This rearrangement joins TRBV10-3 to TRBJ2-1; tentatively, D is TRBD2 (5 bases). CDR3 length: 12 residues. V lost 3 bases to trimming and J lost 8 bases, with 8 bases between them. Germline CDR1 ENHRY, CDR2 SYGVKD. The CDR3 region has the DNA TGTGCCATCAGTGATCAGCGGCATGAGCAGTTCTTC. This translates into CAISDQRHEQFF.

The rearrangement links TRBV7-9 to TRBJ2-1, with 7 bases that match TRBD2. This CDR3 is 16 amino acids long. Germline V gives CDR1 SEHNR, CDR2 FQNEAQ (reference sequence). V trimming: 5 bases; J trimming: 4 bases; junction bases outside the gene matches: 11. DNA for the CDR3: TGTGCCAGCAGCCTCACGGGGGGATCAGAATACAATGAGCAGTTCTTC. It yields the protein CASSLTGGSEYNEQFF.

In DNA form, the CDR3 reads TGTGCCAGCAGCGCGGAAGAGGGGGCTGGCTATGGCTACACCTTC. This gives the protein CASSAEEGAGYGYTF. V gene TRBV9 combines with J gene TRBJ1-2; 7 nucleotides agree with TRBD1. The CDR3 spans 15 residues. Trimming removed 3 bases from V and 4 bases from J; junction bases left unmatched: 9. Germline assignment: CDR1 SGDLS and CDR2 YYNGEE.